Listed here are 24 T cell receptor beta chains from one sample, sequenced in a study of CD8 T cells in ankylosing spondylitis. TCRdb reprocessed the 5' RACE reads with MiXCR, giving one entry per CDR3 protein. The sample comprises about 250,000 distinct CDR3 sequences, more than 25% of which are singletons, and approximately 4.4% rests with the top ten. The sequenced material came from blood, either unsorted or a sorted T cell fraction (not recorded which). These receptor sequences come from a male donor with ankylosing spondylitis or in good health (not recorded which).

This clonotype was detected only a few times. The genes are TRBV27 and TRBJ2-1; TRBD2 aligns across 7 bases. Looked up from germline, CDR1 is MNHEY and CDR2 is SMNVEV (reference sequence). This CDR3 comprises 15 residues. The trim removed 6 bases at V and 0 bases at J, leaving 5 bases unmatched. CDR3 nucleotides: TGTGCCAGCAGCCGAGCGGGGACCTCCTACAATGAGCAGTTCTTC. It yields the protein CASSRAGTSYNEQFF.

The chain employs TRBV12-3 or TRBV12-4 and TRBJ2-3, with TRBD2 matching over 7 bases. The trim removed 3 bases at V and 1 base at J, leaving 4 bases unmatched. CDR3 length equals 15 residues. This chain's CDR3 is CASSFRSGGTDTQYF. CDR3 in DNA: TGTGCCAGCAGTTTCAGGAGCGGGGGCACAGATACGCAGTATTTT.

V usage is TRBV29-1 and J usage is TRBJ2-1, with 8 bases that match TRBD1. Trimming took 7 bases from V and 4 from J; bases not matched to a gene: 12. The CDR3 loop spans 15 amino acids. Germline V lookup: CDR1 SQVTM, CDR2 ANQGSEA. CDR3 DNA: TGCAGCGGGAACCAAAAGGACAGGGCTTACAATGAGCAGTTCTTC. Translating it yields CSGNQKDRAYNEQFF.

The sample holds a few counts of this clonotype. V usage is TRBV24-1 and J usage is TRBJ2-1; D possibly corresponds to TRBD2 (5 bases). The CDR3 has 15 amino acids. Per the germline V gene, CDR1 is KGHDR and CDR2 is SFDVKD. Trimming removed 7 bases from V and 8 bases from J, with 20 bases in between. The CDR3 region has the DNA TGTGCCACCAGGAGGGATGAGGGTACGTCGCATGAGCAGTTCTTC. The encoded protein is CATRRDEGTSHEQFF.

This clonotype was found a few times. The rearrangement links TRBV6-1 to TRBJ1-4, with a weak D call TRBD1 (5 bases). Between the trimmed V and J ends, which lost 6 bases and 3 bases, there was a span of 14 bases. The germline V gene has CDR1 MNHNS and CDR2 SASEGT. The CDR3 is made up of 15 amino acids. The CDR3 DNA follows: TGTGCCAGCAGAAAGTCGGGGCTGGCTAATGAAAAACTGTTTTTT. Amino acids: CASRKSGLANEKLFF.

The rearrangement uses TRBV29-1 and TRBJ2-7; TRBD1 agrees at 9 bases. After removal of 6 bases from V and 3 bases from J, the junction contained 9 bases not matched to a gene. Germline CDR1 is SQVTM and CDR2 is ANQGSEA. The CDR3 runs 14 residues. In nucleotides, the CDR3 is TGCAGCGTCCGATGGACAGGGGTTATCTACGAGCAGTACTTC. Its protein is CSVRWTGVIYEQYF.

This clonotype appeared a few times. This chain links TRBV27 with TRBJ1-2; possible D gene TRBD1, 6 bases. Trimming removed 6 bases from V and 4 bases from J, with 15 bases in between. This CDR3 region has 14 residues. Per germline, CDR1 MNHEY and CDR2 SMNVEV (reference sequence). CDR3 coding DNA: TGTGCCAGCAGCCTGGGAGGGGGGAGCTATGGCTACACCTTC. It specifies CASSLGGGSYGYTF.

This clonotype turned up a few times. The chain uses TRBV12-3 or TRBV12-4 and TRBJ1-5, with D unresolved. V lost 0 bases and J lost 6, with 6 bases in between. This CDR3 is built from 13 residues. CDR3 sequence: CASSLALLQPQHF. CDR3 DNA: TGTGCCAGCAGTTTAGCGCTACTTCAGCCCCAGCATTTT.

This clonotype was detected only a few times. The rearrangement joins TRBV20-1 to TRBJ1-6; 7 nucleotides match TRBD1. The CDR3 covers 15 residues. CDR1 DFQATT and CDR2 SNEGSKA come from the germline V gene (reference sequence). The trim removed 4 bases at V and 10 bases at J, leaving 13 bases unmatched. As DNA, the CDR3 is TGCAGTGCTATGGGACAGTCTACCAAGACGTCACCCCTCCACTTT. It encodes CSAMGQSTKTSPLHF.

This chain joins TRBV5-1 and TRBJ1-4; D is unclear. Germline CDR1 and CDR2: SGHRS and YFSETQ. The CDR3 has 15 amino acids. V dropped 2 bases and J dropped 5 bases, with 13 bases sitting between them. The CDR3 nucleotides read TGCGCCAGCAGCTTCAACTCTATGAAGAATGAAAAACTGTTTTTT. Translation: CASSFNSMKNEKLFF.

The chain employs TRBV20-1 and TRBJ2-1; D is uncertain. Germline V CDR1 and CDR2: DFQATT, SNEGSKA (reference sequence). V lost 6 bases to trimming and J lost 7 bases, with 7 bases between them. The CDR3 is made up of 10 amino acids. The CDR3, as DNA: TGCAGTGCCGATAATAATGAGCAGTTCTTC. Translated, it gives CSADNNEQFF.

V is TRBV12-3 or TRBV12-4 and J is TRBJ2-1, with D tentatively TRBD1 or TRBD2 (7 bases each). The CDR3 contains 16 residues. V gave up 5 bases and J gave up 4 bases, with 18 bases separating them. The CDR3 is CASSTTQGRAYNEQFF. The CDR3 bases are TGTGCCAGCAGTACCACACAGGGGAGGGCTTACAATGAGCAGTTCTTC.

This clonotype has just a few counts. The V and J genes are TRBV12-3 or TRBV12-4 and TRBJ2-5; TRBD2 aligns across 12 bases. V gave up 4 bases and J gave up 4 bases; unmatched junction bases: 4. The CDR3 has 15 amino acids. DNA for the CDR3: TGTGCCAGCAGTTCGACTAGCGGGGGAGGAGAGACCCAGTACTTC. It translates to CASSSTSGGGETQYF.

The genes are TRBV7-2 and TRBJ2-5, with a possible D match to TRBD2 (5 bases). V was trimmed by 5 bases and J by 10 bases, leaving 17 bases between them. The CDR3 runs 13 residues. Germline CDR1 is SGHTA and CDR2 is FQGNSA. CDR3 nucleotide sequence: TGTGCCAGCAGCCGGACTGCGCCCCCAAACCAGTACTTC. It yields the protein CASSRTAPPNQYF.

This chain uses TRBV6-5 with TRBJ2-3; TRBD2 aligns across 11 bases. The CDR3 consists of 19 residues. Germline assignment: CDR1 MNHEY and CDR2 SVGAGI. V was clipped by 2 bases and J by 10 bases; unmatched bases: 20. This chain's CDR3 is CASSYGSGGAGAPRGAQYF. The CDR3 nucleotides read TGTGCCAGCAGTTACGGTAGCGGGGGGGCCGGCGCCCCTCGGGGGGCGCAGTATTTT.

The chain couples TRBV9 to TRBJ1-1; D is unresolved. Per germline, CDR1 SGDLS and CDR2 YYNGEE. This CDR3 comprises 12 residues. Between the trimmed V and J ends, which lost 3 bases and 7 bases, there was a span of 10 bases. The CDR3 DNA reads TGTGCCAGCAGCGGGTCAGCCGATGAAGCTTTCTTT. This translates into CASSGSADEAFF.

In this sample, this clonotype turned up a few times. The chain has TRBV7-2 and TRBJ2-1; 8 bases agree with TRBD2. V was pared by 5 bases and J by 4 bases, with 4 bases of the junction left unmatched. CDR3 length: 14 residues. Looked up from germline, CDR1 is SGHTA and CDR2 is FQGNSA. CDR3 sequence (DNA): TGTGCCAGCAGCATGACTAGCGCTTACAATGAGCAGTTCTTC. This gives the protein CASSMTSAYNEQFF.

The table lists this clonotype with a count of one. The rearrangement links TRBV12-3 or TRBV12-4 to TRBJ2-1; TRBD2 agrees at 7 bases. After removal of 6 bases from V and 3 bases from J, the junction contained 11 bases not matched to a gene. The CDR3 covers 16 residues. The CDR3: CASSLVLSGGYNEQFF. The CDR3 nucleotides read TGTGCCAGCAGCCTCGTCCTGTCGGGGGGCTACAATGAGCAGTTCTTC.

The chain has TRBV28 and TRBJ2-1, with D maybe TRBD2 (7 bases). The CDR3 consists of 14 residues. Per germline, CDR1 MDHEN and CDR2 SYDVKM. V was clipped by 6 bases and J by 8 bases, with 17 bases between them. The CDR3: CASSARGAIDEQFF. In DNA, the CDR3 is TGTGCCAGCAGCGCCCGGGGGGCGATCGATGAGCAGTTCTTC. Using reference TRBV28 and TRBJ2-1 for the parts outside the CDR3, the full variable domain is DVKVTQSSRYLVKRTGEKVFLECVQDMDHENMFWYRQDPGLGLRLIYFSYDVKMKEKGDIPEGYSVSREKKERFSLILESASTNQTSMYLCASSARGAIDEQFFGPGTRLTVL.

The J gene is TRBJ2-7, the V gene TRBV5-1, with D possibly TRBD2 on 5 matching bases. The CDR3 sequence is 14 residues long. CDR1 and CDR2 (germline): SGHRS, YFSETQ. Between the trimmed V and J ends, which lost 0 bases and 1 base, there was a span of 8 bases. CDR3 residues: CASSLGEISYEQYF. Here the CDR3 DNA reads TGCGCCAGCAGCTTGGGGGAGATTTCCTACGAGCAGTACTTC.

To note about this clonotype: A read error may account for a junction end that differs from germline. The chain uses TRBV5-1 and TRBJ2-1, with 10 bases aligning to TRBD2. The CDR3 is 16 amino acids. CDR1 and CDR2 (germline): SGHRS, YFSETQ. CDR3 region: CVSSLGVAGGLDEQFF. CDR3 nucleotides: TGCGTCAGCAGCTTGGGGGTAGCGGGGGGACTCGATGAGCAGTTCTTC. The full variable domain, its missing parts supplied by reference TRBV5-1 and TRBJ2-1, is KAGVTQTPRYLIKTRGQQVTLSCSPISGHRSVSWYQQTPGQGLQFLFEYFSETQRNKGNFPGRFSGRQFSNSRSEMNVSTLELGDSALYLCVSSLGVAGGLDEQFFGPGTRLTVL.

V and J are TRBV12-3 or TRBV12-4 and TRBJ2-7; D perhaps matches TRBD1 (6 bases). The CDR3 covers 14 residues. V lost 2 bases to trimming and J lost 4 bases, with 12 bases between them. The CDR3 coding sequence is TGTGCCAGCAGTTTAAGGGGGATTAGGTACGAGCAGTACTTC. Encoded protein: CASSLRGIRYEQYF.

This chain uses TRBV15 with TRBJ1-5, with TRBD1 as a possible D gene (6 bases). From germline, CDR1 is LNHNV and CDR2 YYDKDF (reference sequence). This CDR3 has 15 amino acids. V lost 0 bases and J 5 bases, leaving 11 bases between the germline ends. DNA for the CDR3: TGTGCCACCAGCAGAGATTTACAGGGCCATCAGCCCCAGCATTTT. This gives the protein CATSRDLQGHQPQHF.

This chain links TRBV9 with TRBJ2-1, with a weak D call TRBD1 (5 bases). Germline loops: CDR1 SGDLS, CDR2 YYNGEE. The CDR3 contains 17 residues. Trimming stripped 3 bases from V and 0 bases from J, with 16 bases between. CDR3 sequence reads: CASSASLRAYSYNEQFF. In DNA form, the CDR3 reads TGTGCCAGCAGCGCCTCGCTCAGGGCGTACTCCTACAATGAGCAGTTCTTC.